The clone carrying this T cell receptor (beta chain) was seen more than once but under ten times. The authors ran a second PCR of 7 to 11 cycles using a sample-barcoded 5' primer and a J-beta primer mix. In TCRdb, the 5' RACE reads were re-called with MiXCR into one record per CDR3 protein. The sample includes 750,000 to 950,000 distinct CDR3 sequences, about a quarter of them seen just once. This specimen comes from a study of blood T cells in healthy people across ages. The CDR3 runs 15 residues. Trimming cost V 8 bases and J 4 bases; bases outside gene matches: 12. Separately, the same data were catalogued under a study of T cells of mothers and their children. From that study: Per 15 ul, 1.5 ug of RNA was used, with all extracted RNA going into cDNA synthesis.

The TCR sequence derives from a boy younger than 18 in good health. The sequenced material came from blood. V usage is TRBV12-3 or TRBV12-4 and J usage is TRBJ2-5; 8 bases agree with TRBD2. The CDR3 is CASGPGGANSETQYF. CDR3 nucleotides: TGTGCCAGCGGTCCGGGGGGGGCCAACTCAGAGACCCAGTACTTC.